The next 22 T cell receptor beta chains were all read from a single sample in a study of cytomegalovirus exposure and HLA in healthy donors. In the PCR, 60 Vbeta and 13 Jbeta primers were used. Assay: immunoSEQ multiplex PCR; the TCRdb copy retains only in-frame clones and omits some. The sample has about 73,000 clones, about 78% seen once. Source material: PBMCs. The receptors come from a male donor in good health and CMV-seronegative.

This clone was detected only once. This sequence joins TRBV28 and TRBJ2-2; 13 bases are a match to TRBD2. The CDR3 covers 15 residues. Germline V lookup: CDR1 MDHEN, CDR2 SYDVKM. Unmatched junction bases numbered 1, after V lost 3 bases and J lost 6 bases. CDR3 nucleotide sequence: TGTGCCAGCAGTTTCGGACTAGCGGGAGCCGGGGAGCTGTTTTTT. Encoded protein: CASSFGLAGAGELFF.

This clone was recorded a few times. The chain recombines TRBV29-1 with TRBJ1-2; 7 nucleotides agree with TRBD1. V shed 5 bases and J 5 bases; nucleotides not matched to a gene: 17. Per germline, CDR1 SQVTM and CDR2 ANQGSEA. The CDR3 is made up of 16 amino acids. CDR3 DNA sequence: TGCAGCGTTTGGCCCCGACAGGGTAGAGGGGATTATGGCTACACCTTC. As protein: CSVWPRQGRGDYGYTF.

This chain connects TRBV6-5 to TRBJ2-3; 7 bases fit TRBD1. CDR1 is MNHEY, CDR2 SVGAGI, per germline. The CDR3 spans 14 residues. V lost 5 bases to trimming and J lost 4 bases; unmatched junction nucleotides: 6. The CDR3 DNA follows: TGTGCCAGCAGTGACCAGGGGGAATCAGATACGCAGTATTTT. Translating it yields CASSDQGESDTQYF.

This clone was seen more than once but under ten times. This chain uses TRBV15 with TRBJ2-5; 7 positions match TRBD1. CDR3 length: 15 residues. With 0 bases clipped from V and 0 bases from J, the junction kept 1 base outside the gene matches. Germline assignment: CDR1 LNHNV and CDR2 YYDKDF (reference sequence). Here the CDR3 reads CATSRDQGDQETQYF. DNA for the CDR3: TGTGCCACCAGCAGAGATCAGGGGGACCAAGAGACCCAGTACTTC.

For the CDR3, the DNA is TGTGCCAGCATCAGGACAGGGGGCGAGGTTCGTGGCTACACCTTC. This translates into CASIRTGGEVRGYTF. V and J are TRBV5-8 and TRBJ1-2; 11 bases are a match to TRBD1. This CDR3 comprises 15 residues. Germline CDR1 and CDR2: SGHTS and YDEGEE. V trimming: 6 bases; J trimming: 7 bases; junction bases outside the gene matches: 11. Using reference TRBV5-8 and TRBJ1-2 for the parts outside the CDR3, the full variable domain is EAGVTQSPTHLIKTRGQQATLRCSPISGHTSVYWYQQALGLGLQFLLWYDEGEERNRGNFPPRFSGRQFPNYSSELNVNALELEDSALYLCASIRTGGEVRGYTFGSGTRLTVV.

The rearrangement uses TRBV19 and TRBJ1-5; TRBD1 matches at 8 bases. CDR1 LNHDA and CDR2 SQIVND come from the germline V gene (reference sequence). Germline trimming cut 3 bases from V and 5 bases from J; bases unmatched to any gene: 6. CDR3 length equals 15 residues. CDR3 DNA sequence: TGTGCCAGTAGTATCGCTAACAGGGGGTATCAGCCCCAGCATTTT. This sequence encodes CASSIANRGYQPQHF.

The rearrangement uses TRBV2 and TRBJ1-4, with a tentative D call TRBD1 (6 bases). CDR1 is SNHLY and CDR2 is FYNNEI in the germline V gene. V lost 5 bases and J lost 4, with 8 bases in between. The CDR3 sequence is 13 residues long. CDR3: CASSPDSNEKLFF. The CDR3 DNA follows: TGTGCCAGCAGTCCGGACAGTAATGAAAAACTGTTTTTT.

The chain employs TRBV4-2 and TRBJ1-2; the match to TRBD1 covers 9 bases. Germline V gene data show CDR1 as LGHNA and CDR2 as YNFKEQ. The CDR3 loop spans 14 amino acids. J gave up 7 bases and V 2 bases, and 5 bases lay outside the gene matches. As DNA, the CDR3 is TGTGCCAGCAGCCAAAACAGGGGGCAGGGTGGCTACACCTTC. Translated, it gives CASSQNRGQGGYTF.

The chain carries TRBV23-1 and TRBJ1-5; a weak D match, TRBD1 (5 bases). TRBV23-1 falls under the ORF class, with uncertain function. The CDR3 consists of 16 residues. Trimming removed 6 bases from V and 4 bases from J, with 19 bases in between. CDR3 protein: CASRLGPGLRNQPQHF. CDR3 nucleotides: TGCGCCAGCAGACTGGGGCCGGGTTTGAGAAATCAGCCCCAGCATTTT.

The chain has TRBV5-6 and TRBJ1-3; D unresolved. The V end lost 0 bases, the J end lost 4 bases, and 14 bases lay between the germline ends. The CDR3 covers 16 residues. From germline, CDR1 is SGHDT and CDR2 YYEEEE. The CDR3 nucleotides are TGTGCCAGCAGCTTGGGCGATGAGGGCTACGGAAACACCATATATTTT. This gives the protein CASSLGDEGYGNTIYF.

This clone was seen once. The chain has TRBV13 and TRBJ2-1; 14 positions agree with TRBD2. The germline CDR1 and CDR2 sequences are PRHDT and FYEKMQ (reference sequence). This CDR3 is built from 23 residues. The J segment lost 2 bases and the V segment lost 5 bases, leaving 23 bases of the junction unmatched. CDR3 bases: TGTGCCAGCAGCATTAGTATGGGGCGAGGGGGACTAGCGGGAGTGGGTCCCTACAATGAGCAGTTCTTC. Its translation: CASSISMGRGGLAGVGPYNEQFF.

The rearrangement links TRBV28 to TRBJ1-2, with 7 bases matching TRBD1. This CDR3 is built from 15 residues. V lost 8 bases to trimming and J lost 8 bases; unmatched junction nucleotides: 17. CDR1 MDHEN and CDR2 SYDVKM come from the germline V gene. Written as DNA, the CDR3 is TGTGCCAGCGCCACCCCCGCGACAGGGACGAAGGGCTACACCTTC. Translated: CASATPATGTKGYTF.

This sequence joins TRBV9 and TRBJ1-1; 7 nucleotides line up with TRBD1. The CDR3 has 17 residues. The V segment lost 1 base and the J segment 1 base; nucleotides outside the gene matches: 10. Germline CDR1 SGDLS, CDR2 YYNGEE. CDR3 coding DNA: TGTGCCAGCAGCGTACAGGGGGAAAATTTTAAGAACACTGAAGCTTTCTTT. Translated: CASSVQGENFKNTEAFF. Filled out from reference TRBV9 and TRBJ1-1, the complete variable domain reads DSGVTQTPKHLITATGQRVTLRCSPRSGDLSVYWYQQSLDQGLQFLIQYYNGEERAKGNILERFSAQQFPDLHSELNLSSLELGDSALYFCASSVQGENFKNTEAFFGQGTRLTVV.

Here the CDR3 DNA reads TGTGCCAGCAGCTCTTTACTAGCGGGGGCCAAATTCCAAGAGACCCAGTACTTC. Protein: CASSSLLAGAKFQETQYF. V gene TRBV7-2 combines with J gene TRBJ2-5, with 11 nucleotides matching TRBD2. The CDR3 contains 18 residues. Germline CDR1 is SGHTA and CDR2 is FQGNSA. The trim removed 4 bases at V and 1 base at J, leaving 11 bases unmatched.

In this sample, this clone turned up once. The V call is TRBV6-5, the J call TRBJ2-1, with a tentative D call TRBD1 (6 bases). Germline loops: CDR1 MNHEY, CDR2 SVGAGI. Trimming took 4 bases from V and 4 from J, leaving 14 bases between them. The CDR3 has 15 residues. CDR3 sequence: CASSLTGTPYNEQFF. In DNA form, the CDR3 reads TGTGCCAGCAGTTTAACGGGGACACCTTACAATGAGCAGTTCTTC.

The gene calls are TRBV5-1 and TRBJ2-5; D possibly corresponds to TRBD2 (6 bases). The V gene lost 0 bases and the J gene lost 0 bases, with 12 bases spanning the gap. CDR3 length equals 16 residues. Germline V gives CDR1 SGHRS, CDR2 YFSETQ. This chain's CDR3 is CASSLAGTANQETQYF. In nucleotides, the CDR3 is TGCGCCAGCAGCTTGGCTGGGACTGCTAACCAAGAGACCCAGTACTTC.

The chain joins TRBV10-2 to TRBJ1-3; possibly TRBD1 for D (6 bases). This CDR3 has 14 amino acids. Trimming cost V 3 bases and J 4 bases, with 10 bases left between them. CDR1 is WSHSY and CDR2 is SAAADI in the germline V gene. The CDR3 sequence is CASSEQGSGNTIYF. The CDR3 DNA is TGCGCCAGCAGTGAACAGGGATCAGGAAACACCATATATTTT.

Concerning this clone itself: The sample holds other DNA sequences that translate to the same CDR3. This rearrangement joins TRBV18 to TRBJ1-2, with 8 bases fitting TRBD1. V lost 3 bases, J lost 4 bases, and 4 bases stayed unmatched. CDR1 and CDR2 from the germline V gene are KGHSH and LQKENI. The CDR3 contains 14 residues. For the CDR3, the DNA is TGTGCCAGCTCACCCCAGGGGGCCTCCTATGGCTACACCTTC. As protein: CASSPQGASYGYTF.

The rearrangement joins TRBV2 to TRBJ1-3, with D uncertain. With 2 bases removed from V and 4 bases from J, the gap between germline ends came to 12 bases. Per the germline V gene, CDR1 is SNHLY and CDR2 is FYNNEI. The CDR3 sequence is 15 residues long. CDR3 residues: CASSERSGGGNTIYF. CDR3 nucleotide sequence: TGTGCCAGCAGTGAACGTTCAGGAGGGGGAAACACCATATATTTT.

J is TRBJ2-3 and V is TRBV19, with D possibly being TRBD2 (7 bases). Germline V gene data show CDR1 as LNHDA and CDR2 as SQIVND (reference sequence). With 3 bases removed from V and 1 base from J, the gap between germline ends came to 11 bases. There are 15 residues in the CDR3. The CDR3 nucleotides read TGTGCCAGTAGTATGGCGGGGGCCCGCACAGATACGCAGTATTTT. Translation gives CASSMAGARTDTQYF.

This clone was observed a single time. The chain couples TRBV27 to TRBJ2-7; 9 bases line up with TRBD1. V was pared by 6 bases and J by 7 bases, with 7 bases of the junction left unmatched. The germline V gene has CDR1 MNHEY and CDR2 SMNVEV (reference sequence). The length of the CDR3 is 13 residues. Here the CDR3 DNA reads TGTGCCAGCAGGCTACAGGGGGCGGGGGAGCAGTACTTC. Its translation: CASRLQGAGEQYF.

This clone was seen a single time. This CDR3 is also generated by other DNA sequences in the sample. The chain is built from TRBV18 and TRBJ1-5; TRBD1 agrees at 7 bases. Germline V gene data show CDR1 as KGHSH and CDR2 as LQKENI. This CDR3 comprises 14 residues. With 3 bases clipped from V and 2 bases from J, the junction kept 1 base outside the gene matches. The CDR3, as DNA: TGTGCCAGCTCACCTGGGACAGGCAATCAGCCCCAGCATTTT. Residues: CASSPGTGNQPQHF. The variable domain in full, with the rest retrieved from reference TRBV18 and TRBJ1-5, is NAGVMQNPRHLVRRRGQEARLRCSPMKGHSHVYWYRQLPEEGLKFMVYLQKENIIDESGMPKERFSAEFPKEGPSILRIQQVVRGDSAAYFCASSPGTGNQPQHFGDGTRLSIL.